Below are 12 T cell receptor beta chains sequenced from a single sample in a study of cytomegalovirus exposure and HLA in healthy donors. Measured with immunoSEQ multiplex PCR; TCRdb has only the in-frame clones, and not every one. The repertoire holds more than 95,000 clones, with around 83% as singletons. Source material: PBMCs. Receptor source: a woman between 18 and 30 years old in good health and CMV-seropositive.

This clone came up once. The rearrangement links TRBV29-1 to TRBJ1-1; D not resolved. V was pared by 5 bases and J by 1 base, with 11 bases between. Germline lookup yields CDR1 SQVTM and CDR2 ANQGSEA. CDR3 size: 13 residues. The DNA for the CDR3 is TGCAGCGTTATAAGCAACGAGAACACTGAAGCTTTCTTT. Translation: CSVISNENTEAFF. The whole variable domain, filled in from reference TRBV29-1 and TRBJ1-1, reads SAVISQKPSRDICQRGTSLTIQCQVDSQVTMMFWYRQQPGQSLTLIATANQGSEATYESGFVIDKFPISRPNLTFSTLTVSNMSPEDSSIYLCSVISNENTEAFFGQGTRLTVV.

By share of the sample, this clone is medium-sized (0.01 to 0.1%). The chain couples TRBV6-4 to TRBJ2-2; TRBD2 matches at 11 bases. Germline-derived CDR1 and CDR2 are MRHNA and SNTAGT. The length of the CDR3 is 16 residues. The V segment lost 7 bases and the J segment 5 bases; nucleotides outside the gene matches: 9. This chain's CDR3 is CASTQLAGEGTGELFF. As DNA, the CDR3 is TGTGCCAGCACCCAACTAGCGGGAGAAGGTACCGGGGAGCTGTTTTTT.

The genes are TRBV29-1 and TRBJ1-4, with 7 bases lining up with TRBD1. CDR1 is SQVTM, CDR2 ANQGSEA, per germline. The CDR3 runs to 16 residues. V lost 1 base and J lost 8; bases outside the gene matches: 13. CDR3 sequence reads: CSVEGGTPGQREKLFF. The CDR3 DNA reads TGCAGCGTTGAAGGCGGGACACCGGGACAGCGCGAAAAACTGTTTTTT.

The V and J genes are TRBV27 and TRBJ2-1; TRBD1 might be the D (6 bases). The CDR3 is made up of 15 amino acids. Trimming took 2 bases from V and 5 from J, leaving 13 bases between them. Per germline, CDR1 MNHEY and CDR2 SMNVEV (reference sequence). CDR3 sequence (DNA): TGTGCCAGCAGTTTAGAACAGGGTTGGAACAATGAGCAGTTCTTC. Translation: CASSLEQGWNNEQFF.

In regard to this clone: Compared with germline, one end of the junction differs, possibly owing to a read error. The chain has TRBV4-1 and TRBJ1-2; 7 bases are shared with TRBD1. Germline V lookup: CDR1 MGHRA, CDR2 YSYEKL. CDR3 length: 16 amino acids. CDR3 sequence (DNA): TGCGCCAGCAGCAAAGAGGGGGCGCAGGGGTTCGGGGGCTACACCTTC. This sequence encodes CASSKEGAQGFGGYTF.

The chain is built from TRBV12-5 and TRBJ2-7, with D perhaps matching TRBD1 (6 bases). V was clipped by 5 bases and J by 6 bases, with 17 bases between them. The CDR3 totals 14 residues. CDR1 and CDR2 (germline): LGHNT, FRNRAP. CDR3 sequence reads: CASGSHSQGSEQYF. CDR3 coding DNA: TGTGCTAGTGGTAGTCATTCACAGGGTTCCGAGCAGTACTTC.

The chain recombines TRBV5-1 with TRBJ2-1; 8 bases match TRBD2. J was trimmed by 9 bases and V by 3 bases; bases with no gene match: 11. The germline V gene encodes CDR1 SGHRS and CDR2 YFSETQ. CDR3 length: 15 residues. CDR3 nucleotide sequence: TGCGCCAGCAGCTCCCAGAGCGGGAGTGGAACTGAGCAGTTCTTC. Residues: CASSSQSGSGTEQFF.

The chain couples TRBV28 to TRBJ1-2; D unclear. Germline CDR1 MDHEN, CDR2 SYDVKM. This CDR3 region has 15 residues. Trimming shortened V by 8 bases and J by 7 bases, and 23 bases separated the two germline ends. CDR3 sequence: CASEGGLRTISGYTF. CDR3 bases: TGTGCCAGCGAAGGAGGGTTGAGAACTATCTCTGGCTACACCTTC.

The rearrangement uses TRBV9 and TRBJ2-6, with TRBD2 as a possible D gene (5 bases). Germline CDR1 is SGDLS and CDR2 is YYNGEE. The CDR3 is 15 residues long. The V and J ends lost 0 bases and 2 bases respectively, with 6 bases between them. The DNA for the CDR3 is TGTGCCAGCAGCGTAGCGAGGGCTGGGGCCAACGTCCTGACTTTC. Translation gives CASSVARAGANVLTF.

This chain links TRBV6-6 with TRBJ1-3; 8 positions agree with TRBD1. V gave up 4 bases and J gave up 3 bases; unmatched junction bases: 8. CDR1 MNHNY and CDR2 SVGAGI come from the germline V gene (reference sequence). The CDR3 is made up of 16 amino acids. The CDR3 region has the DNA TGTGCCAGCAGTTCAGGATCGACAGGGGATGGAAACACCATATATTTT. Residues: CASSSGSTGDGNTIYF.

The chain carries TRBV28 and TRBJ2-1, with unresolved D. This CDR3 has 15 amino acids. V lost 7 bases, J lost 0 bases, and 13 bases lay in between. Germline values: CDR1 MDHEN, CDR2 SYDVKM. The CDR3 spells CASNAIPSSYNEQFF. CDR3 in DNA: TGTGCCAGCAATGCCATCCCGAGCTCCTACAATGAGCAGTTCTTC. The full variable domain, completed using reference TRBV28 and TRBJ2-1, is DVKVTQSSRYLVKRTGEKVFLECVQDMDHENMFWYRQDPGLGLRLIYFSYDVKMKEKGDIPEGYSVSREKKERFSLILESASTNQTSMYLCASNAIPSSYNEQFFGPGTRLTVL.

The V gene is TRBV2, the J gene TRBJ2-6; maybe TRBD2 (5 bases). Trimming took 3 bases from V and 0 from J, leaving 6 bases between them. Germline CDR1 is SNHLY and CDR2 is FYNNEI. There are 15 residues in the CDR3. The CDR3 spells CASSEGSSGANVLTF. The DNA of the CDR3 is TGTGCCAGCAGTGAGGGGAGCTCTGGGGCCAACGTCCTGACTTTC.